This TCR beta chain stems from a study of T cell responses to AZD1222 COVID-19 vaccine. Broader study findings: After two AZD1222 doses, spike-specific TCR breadth and depth rose versus day 0.

The germline V gene encodes CDR1 LNHDA and CDR2 SQIVND (reference sequence). CDR3 length: 14 amino acids. Trimming shortened V by 7 bases and J by 2 bases, and 14 bases separated the two germline ends. About this clone itself: Its cognate antigen is unknown.

Assay: immunoSEQ multiplex PCR; the TCRdb copy retains only in-frame clones and omits some. The sample contains 100,000 to 150,000 clones, just over 85% of which appear only once. This specimen was peripheral blood, taken on day 0 of AZD1222 vaccination. The receptor was isolated from an adult in good health. The V and J genes are TRBV19 and TRBJ1-1; possibly TRBD1 for D (5 bases). CDR3 bases: TGTGCCAGTAACCCGGGACGGTTAAACACTGAAGCTTTCTTT. This gives the protein CASNPGRLNTEAFF.